These T cell receptor beta chains were read from a single sample in a study of blood T cell repertoires in COVID-19. The repertoire was sequenced with immunoSEQ multiplex PCR; TCRdb's copy has only in-frame clones and lacks some. The sample has about 120,000 clones, roughly 80% seen once. The sequencing input was peripheral blood. The source of these receptors is a man in his 60s with acute or convalescent COVID-19. Each CDR3 is given with its conserved first and last residue. The D gene is left open where the match is weak. Clone size, where shown, is once, few, many, or a class for clones that have expanded.

TRBJ2-1	.	TRBV5-8	TRBD1	CASRRTGALYYNEQFF	TGTGCCAGCAGACGGACAGGGGCCCTTTACTACAATGAGCAGTTCTTC
TRBJ2-1	few	TRBV30	TRBD2	CACSGLADNEQFF	TGTGCCTGTTCGGGACTAGCGGACAATGAGCAGTTCTTC
TRBJ1-2	.	TRBV6-5	.	CASRQSRGRGYTF	TGTGCCAGCAGACAGAGCAGGGGTCGGGGCTACACCTTC
TRBJ1-2	.	TRBV2	TRBD1	CASSDTGGVGGYTF	TGTGCCAGCAGTGATACAGGGGGCGTTGGTGGCTACACCTTC
TRBJ2-3	.	TRBV3-1/TRBV3-2	.	CASSQGALFTDTQYF	TGTGCCAGCAGCCAAGGGGCCCTATTCACAGATACGCAGTATTTT
TRBJ2-3	.	TRBV6-5	TRBD2	CASTQSGSDTDTQYF	TGTGCCAGCACTCAGAGCGGGAGTGACACAGATACGCAGTATTTT
TRBJ1-6	.	TRBV3-1/TRBV3-2	.	CASGLRNSPLHF	TGTGCCAGCGGTCTGAGAAATTCACCCCTCCACTTT
TRBJ2-1	.	TRBV7-9	TRBD2	CASSSLGTKGYNEQFF	TGTGCCAGCAGCTCCCTTGGGACTAAGGGCTACAATGAGCAGTTCTTC
TRBJ1-1	.	TRBV12-3/TRBV12-4	.	CASSFQMNTEAFF	TGTGCCAGCAGTTTTCAGATGAACACTGAAGCTTTCTTT
TRBJ2-5	once	TRBV7-8	.	CASRETVGGETQYF	TGTGCCAGCAGAGAAACGGTCGGCGGGGAGACCCAGTACTTC
TRBJ2-3	once	TRBV4-2	.	CASSQDSSSSTDTQYF	TGTGCCAGCAGCCAAGATTCGTCCAGTAGCACAGATACGCAGTATTTT
TRBJ1-3	.	TRBV10-2	.	CASSDISGNTIYF	TGCGCCAGCAGTGACATCTCTGGAAACACCATATATTTT
TRBJ1-5	.	TRBV10-3	TRBD1	CAISGQGNQPQHF	TGTGCCATCAGTGGACAGGGTAATCAGCCCCAGCATTTT
TRBJ1-4	.	TRBV4-1	.	CASSQDQGSNEKLFF	TGCGCCAGCAGCCAAGATCAGGGGAGTAATGAAAAACTGTTTTTT
TRBJ1-2	.	TRBV11-3	.	CASTLRGYTF	TGTGCCAGCACCCTACGGGGCTACACCTTC
TRBJ2-7	.	TRBV5-1	TRBD1	CASSLGPNDRGLLYEQYF	TGCGCCAGCAGCTTGGGACCAAATGACAGGGGGTTGCTTTACGAGCAGTACTTC
TRBJ2-3	.	TRBV2	.	CASRGGDTQYF	TGTGCCAGCAGGGGGGGAGATACGCAGTATTTT
TRBJ2-7	many	TRBV30	.	CAWNPQGGSSYEQYF	TGTGCCTGGAATCCCCAGGGGGGTAGCTCCTACGAGCAGTACTTC
TRBJ2-7	.	TRBV15	TRBD1	CATSREGGAYEQYF	TGTGCCACCAGCAGGGAAGGGGGCGCGTACGAGCAGTACTTC
TRBJ2-3	.	TRBV5-1	TRBD2	CASSTRGGADTQYF	TGCGCCAGCAGCACGCGGGGGGGCGCAGATACGCAGTATTTT
TRBJ1-3	.	TRBV18	.	CASSLRDGSSGNTIYF	TGTGCCAGCTCACTGAGGGACGGGAGCTCTGGAAACACCATATATTTT
TRBJ2-7	.	TRBV7-8	TRBD1	CASSFFGTGPYEQYF	TGTGCCAGCAGCTTTTTCGGGACAGGGCCCTACGAGCAGTACTTC
TRBJ1-2	.	TRBV5-6	.	CASTMGDTSNYGYTF	TGTGCCAGCACCATGGGGGACACCTCTAACTATGGCTACACCTTC